At least ten counts were recorded for the clone carrying this T cell receptor beta chain. This sample was taken from a study of blood T cell repertoires in COVID-19. Looking at the study overall: Specimens from acute and convalescent COVID-19 originated in the United States, Italy and Spain. From T cells, B-cell-depleted T cells, or PBMCs came the material, which was cDNA or gDNA.

V was pared by 1 base and J by 8 bases, with 10 bases of the junction left unmatched. There are 16 residues in the CDR3. Germline V gene sequence: CDR1 SEHNR, CDR2 FQNEAQ (reference sequence). Authors' analysis steps: Cell counts per sample came from amplifying reference gene primers. The table came from immunoSEQ multiplex PCR; TCRdb's copy has only in-frame clones and leaves some out. Clone size and V and J calls were adopted from that table, with D and trimming inferred from the DNA. The table shows 130,000 to 150,000 clones, with over 60% occurring only once. The receptor comes from an elderly man with acute or convalescent COVID-19. V gene TRBV7-9 combines with J gene TRBJ2-3; 9 nucleotides align to TRBD2. Sequenced material: peripheral blood. For the CDR3, the DNA is TGTGCCAGCAGCTTAGTGGCGGGGGGGCGTTCGAGTACGCAGTATTTT. Its protein is CASSLVAGGRSSTQYF. The full variable domain, in which reference TRBV7-9 and TRBJ2-3 provide the parts outside the CDR3, is DTGVSQNPRHKITKRGQNVTFRCDPISEHNRLYWYRQTLGQGPEFLTYFQNEAQLEKSRLLSDRFSAERPKGSFSTLEIQRTEQGDSAMYLCASSLVAGGRSSTQYFGPGTRLTVL.